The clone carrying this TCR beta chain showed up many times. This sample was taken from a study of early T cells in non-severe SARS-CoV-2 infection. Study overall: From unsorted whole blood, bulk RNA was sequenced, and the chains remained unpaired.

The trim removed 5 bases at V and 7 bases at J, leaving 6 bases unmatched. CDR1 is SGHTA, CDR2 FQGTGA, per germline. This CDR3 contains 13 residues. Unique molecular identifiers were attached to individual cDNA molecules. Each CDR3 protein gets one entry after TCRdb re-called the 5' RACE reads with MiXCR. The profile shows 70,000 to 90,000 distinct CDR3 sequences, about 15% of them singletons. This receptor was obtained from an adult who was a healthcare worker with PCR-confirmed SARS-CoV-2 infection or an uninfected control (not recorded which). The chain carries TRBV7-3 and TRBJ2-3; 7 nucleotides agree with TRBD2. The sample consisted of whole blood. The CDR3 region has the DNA TGTGCCAGCAGCCCGGGACTATCAAATACGCAGTATTTT. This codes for CASSPGLSNTQYF.